The entry below gives a single T cell receptor (beta chain) sequence along with its context. Antigen unknown. The sample comes from a study of OX40 agonist ivuxolimab in advanced cancers. As for the study in general: Three partial responders included one hepatocellular carcinoma patient and two cutaneous melanoma patients.

Clones were sequenced by immunoSEQ multiplex PCR, and TCRdb holds only the in-frame ones, with some missing. The table shows some 46,000 clones, with more than 80% occurring only once. The study, taken as a whole, reports: Expanded clones were, on average, more numerous in CD8+ T cells than in CD4+.

The V end lost 5 bases, the J end lost 3 bases, and 11 bases lay between the germline ends. Germline V lookup: CDR1 MNHEY, CDR2 SMNVEV (reference sequence). CDR3 length: 14 residues. The chain is built from TRBV27 and TRBJ1-5; perhaps TRBD1 as D (6 bases). The TCR sequence derives from an adult with an advanced solid tumor such as melanoma, head and neck, liver or kidney cancer. Sequencing was performed on CD4+ or CD8+ T cells sorted from blood, taken in a trial of the OX40 agonist ivuxolimab. The CDR3 nucleotides read TGTGCCAGCAGTCTGACAGGTTACAATCAGCCCCAGCATTTT. Encoded protein: CASSLTGYNQPQHF.